These 14 T cell receptor beta chains were sequenced from one sample in a study of blood T cell repertoires in COVID-19. Generated by immunoSEQ multiplex PCR, the TCRdb table keeps only in-frame clones and is missing some. This table holds 230,000 or so clones, 80% to 85% found once. The material sequenced was PBMCs or T cells enriched from blood (not recorded which). The receptors stem from a man between 45 and 60 years old who had recovered from COVID-19.

This clone was seen once. The J gene is TRBJ2-7, the V gene TRBV27, with TRBD1 matching 9 bases. The CDR3 is 17 amino acids. V lost 4 bases to trimming and J lost 0 bases; unmatched junction nucleotides: 10. CDR1 MNHEY and CDR2 SMNVEV come from the germline V gene (reference sequence). CDR3: CASSSDSTGGLSYEQYF. For the CDR3, the DNA is TGTGCCAGCAGTTCGGACTCTACAGGGGGCCTCTCCTACGAGCAGTACTTC.

This clone was seen only a few times. V and J are TRBV5-6 and TRBJ2-7; unclear D gene. CDR1 and CDR2 from the germline V gene are SGHDT and YYEEEE. The V end lost 7 bases, the J end lost 3 bases, and 11 bases lay between the germline ends. The length of the CDR3 is 12 residues. The CDR3 loop reads CASHKNSYEQYF. Here the CDR3 DNA reads TGTGCCAGCCATAAGAATAGCTACGAGCAGTACTTC.

This clone was seen only once. The chain employs TRBV7-2 and TRBJ2-7; D unclear. Trimming pared 8 bases from V and 0 bases from J, leaving 14 bases between. CDR1 and CDR2 from the germline V gene are SGHTA and FQGNSA. This CDR3 has 14 amino acids. The CDR3 sequence: CASAPQAYSYEQYF. CDR3 nucleotides: TGTGCCAGCGCTCCCCAGGCCTACTCCTACGAGCAGTACTTC.

The chain uses TRBV2 and TRBJ1-3, with D unresolved. V was cut by 9 bases and J by 8 bases, with 14 bases left in between. CDR3 length equals 12 residues. CDR1 SNHLY and CDR2 FYNNEI come from the germline V gene. The chain's CDR3 is CASQSGADTIYF. CDR3 bases: TGTGCCAGTCAATCGGGAGCGGACACCATATATTTT.

The J gene is TRBJ2-7, the V gene TRBV6-5; the match to TRBD1 covers 9 bases. Germline V gene data show CDR1 as MNHEY and CDR2 as SVGAGI. The trim removed 2 bases at V and 6 bases at J, leaving 2 bases unmatched. The CDR3 totals 13 residues. This CDR3 is CASSYDRGAEQYF. CDR3 coding DNA: TGTGCCAGCAGTTACGACAGGGGGGCCGAGCAGTACTTC.

The chain couples TRBV2 to TRBJ1-5; D ambiguous. Germline assignment: CDR1 SNHLY and CDR2 FYNNEI. The CDR3 has 11 residues. Between the trimmed V and J ends, which lost 3 bases and 9 bases, there was a span of 6 bases. CDR3 loop: CASSEGRPQHF. The CDR3, as DNA: TGTGCCAGCAGTGAGGGCAGGCCCCAGCATTTT.

This sequence joins TRBV29-1 and TRBJ1-2; no definite D call. Deletions cut 2 bases from V and 4 bases from J, with 8 bases between. Germline V lookup: CDR1 SQVTM, CDR2 ANQGSEA. The CDR3 contains 12 residues. In nucleotides, the CDR3 is TGCAGCGTTGAACCGCGGAGCTATGGCTACACCTTC. It specifies CSVEPRSYGYTF. The variable domain in full, with the rest retrieved from reference TRBV29-1 and TRBJ1-2, is SAVISQKPSRDICQRGTSLTIQCQVDSQVTMMFWYRQQPGQSLTLIATANQGSEATYESGFVIDKFPISRPNLTFSTLTVSNMSPEDSSIYLCSVEPRSYGYTFGSGTRLTVV.

CDR3 DNA: TGTGCCAGTAGTATCAGACAGTTCGATAGCAATCAGCCCCAGCATTTT. Its translation is CASSIRQFDSNQPQHF. The chain recombines TRBV19 with TRBJ1-5, with D possibly TRBD1 on 5 matching bases. V was shortened by 3 bases and J by 0 bases, with 12 bases between the two germline ends. This CDR3 contains 16 residues. Germline values: CDR1 LNHDA, CDR2 SQIVND (reference sequence).

The sample holds a few counts of this clone. The chain uses TRBV12-5 and TRBJ2-1, with D possibly matching TRBD2 (5 bases). V shed 1 base and J shed 5 bases, with 12 bases lying between them. CDR3 length: 15 amino acids. Per the germline V gene, CDR1 is LGHNT and CDR2 is FRNRAP. This CDR3 is CASGLDRGHHNEQFF. Written as DNA, the CDR3 is TGTGCTAGTGGTTTGGATCGGGGTCACCACAATGAGCAGTTCTTC.

The CDR3 region has the DNA TGTGCCAGCAGCCCCGGGTTACTCCAAGAGACCCAGTACTTC. Translated, it gives CASSPGLLQETQYF. The rearrangement links TRBV7-3 to TRBJ2-5; the D is unclear. The CDR3 loop spans 14 amino acids. The V gene's germline CDR1 is SGHTA and CDR2 FQGTGA. The V and J ends lost 5 bases and 1 base respectively, with 11 bases between them.

This clone came up once. The chain couples TRBV29-1 to TRBJ2-3; 7 bases map to TRBD1. Germline loops: CDR1 SQVTM, CDR2 ANQGSEA. Germline trimming cut 4 bases from V and 3 bases from J; bases unmatched to any gene: 7. The CDR3 is made up of 14 amino acids. CDR3 in amino acids: CSVGRQGQTDTQYF. Written as DNA, the CDR3 is TGCAGCGTTGGGCGACAGGGCCAGACAGATACGCAGTATTTT.

The chain has TRBV5-1 and TRBJ1-3, with TRBD1 as a possible D gene (6 bases). V was trimmed by 9 bases and J by 4 bases, leaving 20 bases between them. Germline lookup yields CDR1 SGHRS and CDR2 YFSETQ. CDR3 length: 15 residues. The CDR3 coding sequence is TGCGCCAAAAATCGGGACACTCTCTCCGGAAACACCATATATTTT. Translated: CAKNRDTLSGNTIYF.

The rearrangement uses TRBV4-2 and TRBJ2-1; tentatively, D is TRBD2 (6 bases). Trimming shortened V by 3 bases and J by 4 bases, and 13 bases separated the two germline ends. Germline lookup yields CDR1 LGHNA and CDR2 YNFKEQ. The CDR3 is 15 residues long. CDR3 nucleotides: TGTGCCAGCAGCCAGGATTTAGCGGTTTACAATGAGCAGTTCTTC. It encodes CASSQDLAVYNEQFF.

The rearrangement links TRBV5-1 to TRBJ2-2, with D uncertain. V was pared by 0 bases and J by 5 bases, with 8 bases between. Looked up from germline, CDR1 is SGHRS and CDR2 is YFSETQ. The CDR3 loop spans 14 amino acids. DNA of the CDR3: TGCGCCAGCAGCTTGGAGGCGGTGACCGGGGAGCTGTTTTTT. This gives the protein CASSLEAVTGELFF.